Following are 14 T cell receptor beta chains from one sample sequenced in a study of vaccination and CD4 T cells after COVID-19. Antigens of these TCRs are unknown. Cultured CD4+ T-cell DNA underwent Oncomine TCR Beta short-read sequencing. Using its own MiXCR run on the PCR reads, TCRdb lists one record per CDR3 protein. The sample records fewer than 15,000 distinct CDR3 sequences, about 50% being singletons. Indicated treatment: approximately nine-day PBMC culture with coronavirus spike peptide pools or control peptides (ViraFEST assay). The source material was CD4+ T cells from blood, cultured in vitro. These TCRs come from a human donor who had recovered from COVID-19.

This clonotype has only a few counts. The rearrangement uses TRBV20-1 and TRBJ1-1; the D gene is possibly TRBD1 (5 bases). V lost 6 bases, J lost 5 bases, and 22 bases lay in between. This CDR3 has 15 residues. The germline V gene has CDR1 DFQATT and CDR2 SNEGSKA (reference sequence). The CDR3 here is CSAEATNRGWTEAFF. For the CDR3, the DNA is TGCAGTGCCGAGGCGACAAATCGGGGGTGGACTGAAGCTTTCTTT.

The chain joins TRBV7-2 to TRBJ1-2; 12 positions match TRBD1. CDR3 length: 14 residues. The junction had 6 bases not matched to a gene; V was cut back by 5 bases and J by 8 bases. Germline values: CDR1 SGHTA, CDR2 FQGNSA. The CDR3 protein is CASSQGQGAHGYTF. Written as DNA, the CDR3 is TGTGCCAGCAGCCAGGGACAGGGGGCGCACGGCTACACCTTC.

This rearrangement joins TRBV20-1 to TRBJ2-1; unclear D gene. With 4 bases removed from V and 4 bases from J, the gap between germline ends came to 5 bases. Germline V gene sequence: CDR1 DFQATT, CDR2 SNEGSKA (reference sequence). The CDR3 extends over 11 amino acids. CDR3 nucleotides: TGCAGTGCTAACGTGTACAATGAGCAGTTCTTC. Protein: CSANVYNEQFF.

The rearrangement links TRBV5-1 to TRBJ1-1, with TRBD1 as a possible D gene (5 bases). V lost 3 bases, J lost 4 bases, and 10 bases lay in between. CDR3 length equals 13 residues. Per the germline V gene, CDR1 is SGHRS and CDR2 is YFSETQ. CDR3 bases: TGCGCCAGCAGCTCGACAGAGGGCACTGAAGCTTTCTTT. Translated: CASSSTEGTEAFF.

The J gene is TRBJ2-3, the V gene TRBV20-1, with 10 bases aligning to TRBD2. Looked up from germline, CDR1 is DFQATT and CDR2 is SNEGSKA (reference sequence). J lost 6 bases, V lost 5 bases, and 14 bases had no gene match. CDR3 size: 16 residues. The chain's CDR3 is CSAFDPTSGTYDTQYF. The CDR3 DNA sequence: TGCAGTGCTTTTGATCCCACTAGCGGGACGTATGATACGCAGTATTTT.

The chain has TRBV10-3 and TRBJ1-6; no clear D gene. The germline V and J ends were trimmed by 0 bases and 0 bases, with 9 bases remaining between them. The CDR3 has 17 residues. Germline V gives CDR1 ENHRY, CDR2 SYGVKD. In DNA form, the CDR3 reads TGTGCCATCAGTGAGTCGGTCAGGAGCTCCTATAATTCACCCCTCCACTTT. Protein sequence: CAISESVRSSYNSPLHF.

This clonotype was observed a few times. V is TRBV2 and J is TRBJ1-5; D is undetermined. The CDR3 runs to 12 residues. V lost 4 bases, J lost 6 bases, and 7 bases lay in between. Germline CDR1 SNHLY, CDR2 FYNNEI. The CDR3 DNA sequence: TGTGCCAGCAGTGGAAGGGCTCAGCCCCAGCATTTT. Protein sequence: CASSGRAQPQHF.

V usage is TRBV12-3 or TRBV12-4 and J usage is TRBJ1-1, with D hard to call. V lost 3 bases to trimming and J lost 0 bases, with 2 bases between them. The length of the CDR3 is 12 residues. The CDR3, as DNA: TGTGCCAGCAGTTTCCTGAACACTGAAGCTTTCTTT. Protein: CASSFLNTEAFF.

This clonotype was counted only a few times. This chain links TRBV15 with TRBJ2-5; D remains unclear. Looked up from germline, CDR1 is LNHNV and CDR2 is YYDKDF (reference sequence). Trimming cost V 6 bases and J 5 bases, with 10 bases left between them. This CDR3 contains 12 residues. The CDR3 bases are TGTGCCACCAGTATCAGAAGGGAGACCCAGTACTTC. This encodes CATSIRRETQYF. The full variable domain, rest sourced from reference TRBV15 and TRBJ2-5, is DAMVIQNPRYQVTQFGKPVTLSCSQTLNHNVMYWYQQKSSQAPKLLFHYYDKDFNNEADTPDNFQSRRPNTSFCFLDIRSPGLGDTAMYLCATSIRRETQYFGPGTRLLVL.

J is TRBJ2-1 and V is TRBV7-8, with TRBD2 matching over 10 bases. The J call may be faulty, since TRBJ2-7 better matches the DNA end. The CDR3 loop spans 13 amino acids. Germline assignment: CDR1 SGHVS and CDR2 FQNEAQ. The CDR3 DNA is TGTGCCAGCAGACTAGCGGGAAGGTACGAGCAGTACTTC. Protein sequence: CASRLAGRYEQYF.

The gene calls are TRBV20-1 and TRBJ2-1, with 8 positions matching TRBD2. The CDR3 spans 15 residues. Losses at the gene ends were 1 base for V and 8 bases for J; bases not matched to a gene: 10. Germline CDR1 DFQATT, CDR2 SNEGSKA (reference sequence). Here the CDR3 reads CSARGSAGVAHEQFF. The CDR3 bases are TGCAGTGCTAGAGGATCAGCGGGAGTTGCCCATGAGCAGTTCTTC.

There are a few counts of this clonotype. The chain recombines TRBV19 with TRBJ1-5, with 10 nucleotides matching TRBD1. V shed 6 bases and J 2 bases; nucleotides not matched to a gene: 4. Germline CDR1 LNHDA, CDR2 SQIVND (reference sequence). The CDR3 runs to 15 residues. The CDR3: CASSLTGGGNQPQHF. Here the CDR3 DNA reads TGTGCCAGTAGCTTGACAGGGGGCGGCAATCAGCCCCAGCATTTT.

This chain links TRBV27 with TRBJ2-2; TRBD1 is a possible D gene (6 bases). The germline V gene encodes CDR1 MNHEY and CDR2 SMNVEV (reference sequence). This CDR3 comprises 14 residues. Trimming shortened V by 5 bases and J by 4 bases, and 11 bases separated the two germline ends. In DNA, the CDR3 is TGTGCCAGCAGTCCTTTGGGGGCCACCGGGGAGCTGTTTTTT. Amino acid sequence: CASSPLGATGELFF.

CDR3 in DNA: TGCAGTGCTAGCCAGGAGCTTCAGGGGGCGGGGGGCTACACCTTC. Its translation is CSASQELQGAGGYTF. The V gene is TRBV20-1, the J gene TRBJ1-2, with 8 positions matching TRBD1. In germline, CDR1 is DFQATT, CDR2 SNEGSKA (reference sequence). The CDR3 totals 15 residues. V lost 3 bases to trimming and J lost 8 bases; unmatched junction nucleotides: 14.